This TCR beta chain was obtained from a study of beta chain features in type 1 diabetes. Whole-study context: Cell yields, age and gender were similar between patients and healthy donors.

This clone was counted a few times. What it binds is not known. Study-level findings and limits: HLA effects on TCRB rearrangement stayed unresolved here.

Stem cell-like memory, regulatory, central memory and naive CD4+ cells were sorted via CD45RO/CCR7/CD25/CD127/CD95/CD27. Trimming removed 4 bases from V and 3 bases from J; junction bases left unmatched: 3. CDR1 and CDR2 (germline): SGHNT, YYREEE (reference sequence). This CDR3 is 14 amino acids long. Expressed TCRB transcripts were sequenced after all isolated RNA was converted to cDNA. Profiled with immunoSEQ multiplex PCR; TCRdb holds only in-frame clones, not every one. Of around 250,000 clones in the sample, 25% to 30% are singletons; the top ten hold 4%. The receptor comes from a man aged 25 to 40 in good health. The chain uses TRBV5-4 and TRBJ2-7, with TRBD2 matching over 11 bases. Specimen: central memory CD4+ T cells from blood. The CDR3 here is CASSDGTSGYEQYF. CDR3 sequence (DNA): TGTGCCAGCAGCGATGGGACTAGCGGCTACGAGCAGTACTTC.